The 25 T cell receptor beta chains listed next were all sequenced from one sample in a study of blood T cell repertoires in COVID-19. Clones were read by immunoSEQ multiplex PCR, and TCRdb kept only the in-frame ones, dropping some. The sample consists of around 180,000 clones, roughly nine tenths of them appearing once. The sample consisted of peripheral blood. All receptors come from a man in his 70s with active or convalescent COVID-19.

The CDR3 loop is CASSLRGAYYGYTF. The CDR3 region has the DNA TGTGCCAGCAGTTTAAGGGGCGCATACTATGGCTACACCTTC. The rearrangement links TRBV6-5 to TRBJ1-2; tentatively, D is TRBD1 (5 bases). There are 14 residues in the CDR3. Trimming removed 4 bases from V and 3 bases from J, with 12 bases in between. CDR1 and CDR2 (germline): MNHEY, SVGAGI.

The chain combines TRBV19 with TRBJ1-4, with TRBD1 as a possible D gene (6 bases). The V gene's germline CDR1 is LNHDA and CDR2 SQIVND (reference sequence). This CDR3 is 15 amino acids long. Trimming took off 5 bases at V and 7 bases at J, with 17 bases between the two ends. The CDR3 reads CASSPQLKGGEKLFF. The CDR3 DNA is TGTGCCAGTAGTCCGCAACTGAAAGGGGGTGAAAAACTGTTTTTT.

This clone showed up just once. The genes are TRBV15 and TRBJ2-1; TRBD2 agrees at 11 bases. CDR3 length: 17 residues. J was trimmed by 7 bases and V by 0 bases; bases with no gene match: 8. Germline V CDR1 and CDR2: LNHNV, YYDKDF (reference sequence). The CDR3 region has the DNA TGTGCCACCAGCAGAGAGTTCCTAGCGGGAGGATCGAATGAGCAGTTCTTC. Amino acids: CATSREFLAGGSNEQFF.

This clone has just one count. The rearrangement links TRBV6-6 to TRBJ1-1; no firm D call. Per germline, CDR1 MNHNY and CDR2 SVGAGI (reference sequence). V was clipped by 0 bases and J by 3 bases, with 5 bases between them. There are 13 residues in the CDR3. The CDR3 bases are TGTGCCAGCAGTTACTCGAGGGACACTGAAGCTTTCTTT. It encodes CASSYSRDTEAFF.

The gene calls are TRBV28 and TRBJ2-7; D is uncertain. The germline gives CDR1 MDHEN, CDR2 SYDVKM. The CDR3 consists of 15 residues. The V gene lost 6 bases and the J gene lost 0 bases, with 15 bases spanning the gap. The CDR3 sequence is CASRPPSGSSYEQYF. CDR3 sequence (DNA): TGTGCCAGCAGGCCCCCAAGTGGCAGCTCCTACGAGCAGTACTTC.

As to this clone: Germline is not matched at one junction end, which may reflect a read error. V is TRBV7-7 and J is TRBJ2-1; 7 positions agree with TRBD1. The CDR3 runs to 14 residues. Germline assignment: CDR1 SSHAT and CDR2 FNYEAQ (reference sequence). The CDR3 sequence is CASSLTTGNNEQFF. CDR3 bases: TGTGCTAGCAGCCTAACGACAGGGAACAATGAGCAGTTCTTC.

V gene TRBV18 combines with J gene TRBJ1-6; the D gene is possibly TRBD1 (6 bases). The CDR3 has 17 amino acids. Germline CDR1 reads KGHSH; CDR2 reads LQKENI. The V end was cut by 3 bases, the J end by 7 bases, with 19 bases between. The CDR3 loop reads CASSPSARGPGNSPLHF. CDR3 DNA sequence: TGTGCCAGCTCACCCTCGGCGCGGGGGCCGGGGAATTCACCCCTCCACTTT.

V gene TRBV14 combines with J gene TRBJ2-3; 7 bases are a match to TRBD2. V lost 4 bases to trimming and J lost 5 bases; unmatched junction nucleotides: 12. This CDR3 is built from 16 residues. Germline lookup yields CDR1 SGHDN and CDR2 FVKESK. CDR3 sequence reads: CASSRTSAKGEDTQYF. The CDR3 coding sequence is TGTGCCAGCAGCCGTACTAGCGCCAAAGGAGAAGATACGCAGTATTTT.

This chain's CDR3 is CASSPGQGNWLSTNEKLFF. The CDR3 DNA is TGTGCCAGCAGCCCGGGACAGGGGAATTGGTTGTCAACTAATGAAAAACTGTTTTTT. This chain joins TRBV14 and TRBJ1-4, with 10 nucleotides matching TRBD1. The CDR3 is 19 residues long. The J segment lost 0 bases and the V segment lost 4 bases, leaving 11 bases of the junction unmatched. The germline gives CDR1 SGHDN, CDR2 FVKESK.

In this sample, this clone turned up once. CDR3 sequence reads: CASSEPQGRGYNSPLHF. In nucleotides, the CDR3 is TGTGCCAGCAGTGAACCTCAGGGAAGGGGCTATAATTCACCCCTCCACTTT. The rearrangement uses TRBV6-1 and TRBJ1-6, with D possibly being TRBD1 (5 bases). The V gene's germline CDR1 is MNHNS and CDR2 SASEGT. V gave up 2 bases and J gave up 3 bases, with 14 bases separating them. The CDR3 covers 17 residues.

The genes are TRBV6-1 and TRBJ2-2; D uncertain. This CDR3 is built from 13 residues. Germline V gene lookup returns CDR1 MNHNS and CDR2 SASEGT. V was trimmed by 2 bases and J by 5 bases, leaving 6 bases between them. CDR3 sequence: CASSEWRTGELFF. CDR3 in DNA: TGTGCCAGCAGTGAATGGAGAACCGGGGAGCTGTTTTTT.

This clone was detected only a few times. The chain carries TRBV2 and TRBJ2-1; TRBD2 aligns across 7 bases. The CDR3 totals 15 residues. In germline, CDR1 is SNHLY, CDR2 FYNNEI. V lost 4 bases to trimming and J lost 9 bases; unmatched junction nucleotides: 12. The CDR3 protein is CASSAGSLAVGEQFF. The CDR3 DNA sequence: TGTGCCAGCAGTGCGGGGAGTCTAGCGGTCGGTGAGCAGTTCTTC.

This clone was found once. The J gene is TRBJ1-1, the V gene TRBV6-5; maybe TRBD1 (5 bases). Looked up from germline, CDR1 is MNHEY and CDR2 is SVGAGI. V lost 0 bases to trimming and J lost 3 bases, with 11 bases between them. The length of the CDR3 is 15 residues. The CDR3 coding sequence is TGTGCCAGCAGTTACTCTTACCCGGGGGACACTGAAGCTTTCTTT. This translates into CASSYSYPGDTEAFF.

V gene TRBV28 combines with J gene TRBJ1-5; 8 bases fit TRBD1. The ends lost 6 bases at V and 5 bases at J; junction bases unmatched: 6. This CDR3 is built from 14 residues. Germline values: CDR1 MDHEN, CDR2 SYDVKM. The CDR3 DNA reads TGTGCCAGCAGGACAGGGGTGGGCCATCAGCCCCAGCATTTT. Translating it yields CASRTGVGHQPQHF.

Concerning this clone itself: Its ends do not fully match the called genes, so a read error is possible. DNA for the CDR3: TGTGCCAGCAGCTTAGTGCAGAAGGGGGAAGTTTTCTTT. It encodes CASSLVQKGEVFF. This chain uses TRBV7-8 with TRBJ1-1, with a weak D call TRBD1 (6 bases). The CDR3 is 13 amino acids. Germline CDR1 SGHVS, CDR2 FQNEAQ.

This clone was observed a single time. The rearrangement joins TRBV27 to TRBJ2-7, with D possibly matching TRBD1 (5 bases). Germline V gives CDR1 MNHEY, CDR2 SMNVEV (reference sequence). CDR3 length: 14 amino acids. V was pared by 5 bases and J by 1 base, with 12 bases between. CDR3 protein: CASSTSTASYEQYF. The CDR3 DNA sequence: TGTGCCAGCAGTACCTCGACAGCTTCCTACGAGCAGTACTTC.

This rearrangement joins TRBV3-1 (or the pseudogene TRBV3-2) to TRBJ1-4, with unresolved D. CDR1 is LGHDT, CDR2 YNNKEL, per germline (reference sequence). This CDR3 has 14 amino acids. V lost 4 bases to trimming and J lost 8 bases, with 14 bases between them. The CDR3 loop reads CASSPRVLEEKLFF. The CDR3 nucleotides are TGTGCCAGCAGCCCCCGGGTCCTCGAGGAAAAACTGTTTTTT.

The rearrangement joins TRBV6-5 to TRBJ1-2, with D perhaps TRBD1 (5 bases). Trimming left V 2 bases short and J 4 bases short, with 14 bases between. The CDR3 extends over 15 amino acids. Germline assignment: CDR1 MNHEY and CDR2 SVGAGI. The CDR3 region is CASSYGHPSGYGYTF. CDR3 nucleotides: TGTGCCAGCAGTTACGGACACCCTTCGGGCTATGGCTACACCTTC.

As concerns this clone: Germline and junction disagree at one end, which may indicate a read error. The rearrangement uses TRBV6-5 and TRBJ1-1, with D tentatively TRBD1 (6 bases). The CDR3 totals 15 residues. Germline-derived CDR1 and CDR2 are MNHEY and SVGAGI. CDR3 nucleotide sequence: TGTGCCAGCACCTCGCTTAGGGGGACGAACTCTGAAGCTTTCTTT. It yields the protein CASTSLRGTNSEAFF.

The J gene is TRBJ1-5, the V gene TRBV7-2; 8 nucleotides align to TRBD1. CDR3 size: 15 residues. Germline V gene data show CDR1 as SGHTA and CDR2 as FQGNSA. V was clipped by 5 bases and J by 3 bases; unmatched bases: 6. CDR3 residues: CASSIQGVINQPQHF. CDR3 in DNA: TGTGCCAGCAGCATACAGGGGGTAATCAATCAGCCCCAGCATTTT.

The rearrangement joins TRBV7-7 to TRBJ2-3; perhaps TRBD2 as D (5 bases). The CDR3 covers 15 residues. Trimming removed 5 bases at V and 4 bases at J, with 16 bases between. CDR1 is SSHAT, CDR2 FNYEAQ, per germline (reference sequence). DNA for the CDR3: TGTGCCAGCAGCGCCTCCCCCTTGCGGGCAGATACGCAGTATTTT. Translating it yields CASSASPLRADTQYF.

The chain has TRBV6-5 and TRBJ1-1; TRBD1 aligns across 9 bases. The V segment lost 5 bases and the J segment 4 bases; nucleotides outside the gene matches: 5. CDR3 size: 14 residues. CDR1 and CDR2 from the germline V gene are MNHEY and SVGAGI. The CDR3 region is CASSRTGESTEAFF. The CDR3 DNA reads TGTGCCAGCAGTCGGACAGGGGAAAGCACTGAAGCTTTCTTT.

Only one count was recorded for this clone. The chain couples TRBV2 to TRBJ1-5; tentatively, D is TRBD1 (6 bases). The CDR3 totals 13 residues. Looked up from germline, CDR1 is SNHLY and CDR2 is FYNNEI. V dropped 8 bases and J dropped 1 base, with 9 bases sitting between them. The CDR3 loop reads CASHRESNQPQHF. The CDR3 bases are TGTGCCAGCCACAGGGAAAGCAATCAGCCCCAGCATTTT.

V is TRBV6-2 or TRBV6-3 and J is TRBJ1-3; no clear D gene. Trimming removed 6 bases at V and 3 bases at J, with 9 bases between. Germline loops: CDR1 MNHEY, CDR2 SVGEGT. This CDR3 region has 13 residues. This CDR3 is CASSDFVGNTIYF. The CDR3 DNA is TGTGCCAGCAGCGACTTCGTTGGAAACACCATATATTTT.

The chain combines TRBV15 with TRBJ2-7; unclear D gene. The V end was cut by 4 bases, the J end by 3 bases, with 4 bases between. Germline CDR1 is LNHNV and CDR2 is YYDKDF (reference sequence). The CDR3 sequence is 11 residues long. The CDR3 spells CATSTGYEQYF. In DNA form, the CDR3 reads TGTGCCACCAGCACCGGCTACGAGCAGTACTTC.